This entry lists 22 T cell receptor beta chains sequenced from one sample in a study of blood T cell repertoires in COVID-19. Clones were read by immunoSEQ multiplex PCR, and TCRdb kept only the in-frame ones, dropping some. The sample lists hundreds of thousands of clones; 88% were seen once. The sample comprised peripheral blood. All receptors derive from a woman aged 25 to 39 with COVID-19, enrolled during active disease.

The rearrangement joins TRBV27 to TRBJ2-3, with D possibly matching TRBD1 (6 bases). CDR1 is MNHEY, CDR2 SMNVEV, per germline (reference sequence). Trimming took 3 bases from V and 6 from J, leaving 31 bases between them. The CDR3 runs to 20 residues. CDR3 nucleotides: TGTGCCAGCAGTTTTTTATGGGGGCACCGGGACCTTATAGAAAGGGATACGCAGTATTTT. The encoded protein is CASSFLWGHRDLIERDTQYF.

This clone showed up just once. The same CDR3 can be traced to other DNA sequences in this sample. The J gene is TRBJ1-6, the V gene TRBV28; D remains ambiguous. Germline V lookup: CDR1 MDHEN, CDR2 SYDVKM. This CDR3 comprises 16 residues. V lost 1 base to trimming and J lost 7 bases, with 14 bases between them. CDR3 sequence (DNA): TGTGCCAGCAGTTTATCCACCGGAGGAGGGAATTCACCCCTCCACTTT. Translation: CASSLSTGGGNSPLHF.

The CDR3 sequence: CASTPGGGNTEAFF. The CDR3 DNA reads TGTGCCAGCACTCCTGGGGGGGGGAACACTGAAGCTTTCTTT. This chain joins TRBV27 and TRBJ1-1; tentative D call: TRBD1 (5 bases). Germline lookup yields CDR1 MNHEY and CDR2 SMNVEV (reference sequence). The CDR3 sequence is 14 residues long. Trimming cost V 7 bases and J 1 base, with 13 bases left between them.

The chain recombines TRBV11-2 with TRBJ1-4, with 10 bases identical to TRBD1. The CDR3 totals 15 residues. The germline V gene has CDR1 SGHAT and CDR2 FQNNGV. Germline trimming cut 5 bases from V and 5 bases from J; bases unmatched to any gene: 5. Here the CDR3 reads CASSPRTGGNEKLFF. For the CDR3, the DNA is TGTGCCAGCAGCCCGAGGACAGGGGGGAATGAAAAACTGTTTTTT. The full variable domain, completed using reference TRBV11-2 and TRBJ1-4, is EAGVAQSPRYKIIEKRQSVAFWCNPISGHATLYWYQQILGQGPKLLIQFQNNGVVDDSQLPKDRFSAERLKGVDSTLKIQPAKLEDSAVYLCASSPRTGGNEKLFFGSGTQLSVL.

CDR3 in DNA: TGTGCCAGCAGTTTCCCCCCTAGCGGGGGTATCACAGATACGCAGTATTTT. Translated: CASSFPPSGGITDTQYF. The chain employs TRBV28 and TRBJ2-3, with 10 positions matching TRBD2. Germline CDR1 reads MDHEN; CDR2 reads SYDVKM. With 3 bases clipped from V and 2 bases from J, the junction kept 8 bases outside the gene matches. The CDR3 is made up of 17 amino acids.

The chain couples TRBV30 to TRBJ2-2; D gene ambiguous. The V end was cut by 5 bases, the J end by 3 bases, with 4 bases between. CDR3 length equals 11 residues. The germline CDR1 and CDR2 sequences are GTSNPN and SVGIG (reference sequence). The CDR3 sequence: CAWLDTGELFF. The DNA for the CDR3 is TGTGCCTGGCTTGACACCGGGGAGCTGTTTTTT.

This rearrangement joins TRBV24-1 to TRBJ1-2, with a tentative D call TRBD1 (6 bases). This CDR3 spans 12 amino acids. CDR1 and CDR2 from the germline V gene are KGHDR and SFDVKD. V lost 5 bases and J lost 7, with 10 bases in between. CDR3 coding DNA: TGTGCCACCAGTGGACAGGATTTTGGCTACACCTTC. It codes for CATSGQDFGYTF.

The CDR3 sequence is CASSLSLATNTGELFF. The CDR3 DNA reads TGCGCCAGCAGCTTGAGTCTAGCGACGAACACCGGGGAGCTGTTTTTT. The rearrangement uses TRBV5-1 and TRBJ2-2, with D perhaps TRBD2 (6 bases). Trimming left V 1 base short and J 0 bases short, with 10 bases between. From germline, CDR1 is SGHRS and CDR2 YFSETQ. The CDR3 contains 16 residues.

This chain uses TRBV23-1 with TRBJ1-2; 7 bases agree with TRBD1. TRBV23-1 is an ORF for which the function is uncertain. V was pared by 4 bases and J by 4 bases, with 12 bases of the junction left unmatched. CDR3 length equals 16 residues. The CDR3 loop is CASSLSTGQPPYGYTF. CDR3 nucleotide sequence: TGCGCCAGCAGTCTTTCGACAGGGCAACCTCCCTATGGCTACACCTTC.

This sequence joins TRBV11-2 and TRBJ1-6; D unclear. Trimming left V 5 bases short and J 11 bases short, with 13 bases between. The CDR3 contains 13 residues. Looked up from germline, CDR1 is SGHAT and CDR2 is FQNNGV. The CDR3 spells CASSEGRRTPLHF. The CDR3 nucleotides read TGTGCCAGCAGCGAGGGAAGAAGAACACCCCTCCACTTT.

V and J are TRBV27 and TRBJ2-3, with 12 bases that match TRBD2. The CDR3 spans 17 residues. Looked up from germline, CDR1 is MNHEY and CDR2 is SMNVEV (reference sequence). The V segment lost 4 bases and the J segment 3 bases; nucleotides outside the gene matches: 8. CDR3 nucleotide sequence: TGTGCCAGCAGTTCTAGCGGGAGGGTAGTTAGAACAGATACGCAGTATTTT. This gives the protein CASSSSGRVVRTDTQYF.

The V call is TRBV19, the J call TRBJ1-1; no firm D call. The ends were cut back, 7 bases at V and 4 bases at J, with 16 bases in the middle. The CDR3 extends over 14 amino acids. CDR1 and CDR2 (germline): LNHDA, SQIVND (reference sequence). Written as DNA, the CDR3 is TGTGCCAGTACCTCCAGCAGGCGGGGCACTGAAGCTTTCTTT. Translated: CASTSSRRGTEAFF. The full variable domain, with the rest looked up from reference TRBV19 and TRBJ1-1, is DGGITQSPKYLFRKEGQNVTLSCEQNLNHDAMYWYRQDPGQGLRLIYYSQIVNDFQKGDIAEGYSVSREKKESFPLTVTSAQKNPTAFYLCASTSSRRGTEAFFGQGTRLTVV.

In its sample, this clone was seen a few times. The genes are TRBV30 and TRBJ1-6, with D tentatively TRBD1 (5 bases). This CDR3 contains 14 residues. Germline-derived CDR1 and CDR2 are GTSNPN and SVGIG (reference sequence). The V and J ends lost 0 bases and 8 bases respectively, with 11 bases between them. The CDR3 reads CAWSVRGGDSPLHF. DNA for the CDR3: TGTGCCTGGAGTGTAAGGGGCGGCGATTCACCCCTCCACTTT. Drawing the rest from reference TRBV30 and TRBJ1-6, the complete variable domain is SQTIHQWPATLVQPVGSPLSLECTVEGTSNPNLYWYRQAAGRGLQLLFYSVGIGQISSEVPQNLSASRPQDRQFILSSKKLLLSDSGFYLCAWSVRGGDSPLHFGNGTRLTVT.

The chain joins TRBV5-1 to TRBJ2-7; D is possibly TRBD2 (6 bases). The germline gives CDR1 SGHRS, CDR2 YFSETQ. There are 12 residues in the CDR3. Trimming removed 4 bases from V and 5 bases from J, with 10 bases in between. The CDR3 region is CASSGGRNEQYF. DNA of the CDR3: TGCGCCAGCAGCGGGGGGAGAAACGAGCAGTACTTC.

The gene calls are TRBV18 and TRBJ1-2; tentative D call: TRBD1 (5 bases). CDR3 length: 15 amino acids. The germline V and J ends were trimmed by 3 bases and 5 bases, with 16 bases remaining between them. Germline-derived CDR1 and CDR2 are KGHSH and LQKENI. CDR3 DNA sequence: TGTGCCAGCTCACCCCCGTCCTCCCCAGGGTATGGCTACACCTTC. Translating gives CASSPPSSPGYGYTF.

The rearrangement links TRBV28 to TRBJ1-1, with D possibly being TRBD1 (5 bases). V lost 6 bases to trimming and J lost 4 bases, with 12 bases between them. The germline V gene encodes CDR1 MDHEN and CDR2 SYDVKM. The CDR3 contains 13 residues. CDR3 coding DNA: TGTGCCAGCAGCCGTAGGAGGGGCACTGAAGCTTTCTTT. Amino acid sequence: CASSRRRGTEAFF.

V gene TRBV7-2 combines with J gene TRBJ2-7; 9 nucleotides align to TRBD2. The CDR3 is 14 amino acids. Germline assignment: CDR1 SGHTA and CDR2 FQGNSA. Trimming took 8 bases from V and 6 from J; bases not matched to a gene: 11. The CDR3 DNA sequence: TGTGCCAGCGTAAGGACTAGCGATAGCTTCGAGCAGTACTTC. It translates to CASVRTSDSFEQYF. The variable domain in full, completed from reference TRBV7-2 and TRBJ2-7, reads GAGVSQSPSNKVTEKGKDVELRCDPISGHTALYWYRQSLGQGLEFLIYFQGNSAPDKSGLPSDRFSAERTGGSVSTLTIQRTQQEDSAVYLCASVRTSDSFEQYFGPGTRLTVT.

The chain links TRBV2 to TRBJ2-7; perhaps TRBD2 as D (6 bases). There are 12 residues in the CDR3. CDR1 SNHLY and CDR2 FYNNEI come from the germline V gene. The V end was cut by 7 bases, the J end by 4 bases, with 11 bases between. The CDR3 sequence: CASTLGTYEQYF. The DNA for the CDR3 is TGTGCCAGCACCTTAGGGACTTACGAGCAGTACTTC.

The rearrangement uses TRBV19 and TRBJ1-2, with 8 bases fitting TRBD1. This CDR3 contains 12 residues. Germline V gene sequence: CDR1 LNHDA, CDR2 SQIVND (reference sequence). V shed 5 bases, J shed 10 bases, and the junction held 6 bases outside the gene matches. CDR3: CASSPQTGVYTF. The CDR3 nucleotides read TGTGCCAGTAGTCCGCAGACAGGGGTCTACACCTTC.

The rearrangement joins TRBV20-1 to TRBJ1-1; tentatively, D is TRBD1 (6 bases). Trimming removed 3 bases from V and 2 bases from J, with 16 bases in between. Germline V CDR1 and CDR2: DFQATT, SNEGSKA (reference sequence). The CDR3 is 15 amino acids. The CDR3 here is CSASYGGGGNTEAFF. DNA for the CDR3: TGCAGTGCTAGTTATGGGGGGGGCGGTAACACTGAAGCTTTCTTT.

The V gene is TRBV6-2 or TRBV6-3, the J gene TRBJ2-3, with D perhaps TRBD2 (7 bases). Trimming removed 5 bases at V and 3 bases at J, with 15 bases between. From germline, CDR1 is MNHEY and CDR2 SVGEGT. This CDR3 spans 15 amino acids. CDR3 DNA: TGTGCCAGCAGTGGCAGAGGGGGAGGGACAGATACGCAGTATTTT. Amino acids: CASSGRGGGTDTQYF.

This sequence joins TRBV11-2 and TRBJ1-5, with no clear D. V was clipped by 1 base and J by 9 bases, with 10 bases between them. There are 13 residues in the CDR3. Germline CDR1 SGHAT, CDR2 FQNNGV. The CDR3 coding sequence is TGTGCCAGCAGCTTAGGACTCCCGAGGCCCCAGCATTTT. As protein: CASSLGLPRPQHF.